This is a list of T cell receptor beta chains from one sample in a study of cytotoxic CD8 clonotypes in ibrutinib-treated CLL. Some clones are missing from TCRdb's copy, which holds only in-frame ones; the method was immunoSEQ multiplex PCR. The sample has about 140,000 clones, 75% to 85% seen once. The specimen was PBMCs, collected after 36 months of ibrutinib treatment. These receptor sequences come from a human donor with chronic lymphocytic leukemia. Each CDR3 is given with its conserved first and last residue.

v_call,j_call,cdr3_aa
TRBV7-9,TRBJ2-3,CASSLVSSQTQYF
TRBV29-1,TRBJ2-1,CSVDVAGNNEQFF
TRBV5-1,TRBJ2-7,CASRPVAGGSYEQYF
TRBV5-4,TRBJ2-1,CASSLGTGVNNEQFF
TRBV10-2,TRBJ1-2,CASSEWETNYGYTF
TRBV7-2,TRBJ1-2,CASSFSISLGYTF
TRBV5-8,TRBJ2-7,CASRTDSYEQYF
TRBV18,TRBJ2-3,CASSPLIAGNTQYF
TRBV6-5,TRBJ2-5,CASSYWETQYF
TRBV4-2,TRBJ1-1,CASSQVSGLEAFF
TRBV10-3,TRBJ2-1,CAISHIRDSEEQFF
TRBV27,TRBJ1-1,CASSLAMNTEAFF
TRBV30,TRBJ2-2,CAWAWGGRNTGELFF
TRBV30,TRBJ1-5,CAWNVGQPQHF
TRBV6-6,TRBJ1-1,CASSPPLTGNTEAFF
TRBV15,TRBJ1-1,CATSRGQARAFF
TRBV30,TRBJ1-5,CAWSVHSNQPQHF
TRBV29-1,TRBJ2-1,CSVGSSVYNEQFF
TRBV5-1,TRBJ1-3,CASRYTGIGNTIYF
TRBV9,TRBJ2-2,CASSGSSNTGELFF
TRBV6-4,TRBJ2-1,CASSDVALAGDNEQFF
TRBV27,TRBJ1-4,CASSLSTTNEKLFF
TRBV19,TRBJ2-7,CASGEHPYEQYF
TRBV18,TRBJ2-2,CASSPSTGDLTGELFF
TRBV28,TRBJ1-3,CASSLQNGCF
TRBV15,TRBJ1-2,CATSRGPEGNGYTF
TRBV29-1,TRBJ1-4,CSYLRQGTEKLFF
TRBV10-3,TRBJ1-1,CAIRGLADTEAFF
TRBV9,TRBJ1-5,CASSVDPGNQPQHF
TRBV28,TRBJ2-7,CASSLGTSGRSYEQYF
TRBV5-1,TRBJ1-2,CASGDIDRGSLYGYTF
TRBV10-3,TRBJ2-7,CASNTGISYEQYF
TRBV30,TRBJ1-4,CAWSRVTGTIATNEKLFF
TRBV30,TRBJ1-4,CAWGTGSTAANEKLFF
TRBV5-4,TRBJ1-2,CASSPVRDRGNYGYTF
TRBV6-5,TRBJ2-3,CASRRPGPSTDTQYF
TRBV18,TRBJ2-7,CASSPRASYEQYF
TRBV4-1,TRBJ1-4,CASSPSRDRGHEKLFF
TRBV2,TRBJ2-5,CASSEALAGETQYF
TRBV5-6,TRBJ2-3,CASSRRLAGTSTDTQYF
TRBV19,TRBJ2-5,CATRMGEEFDF
TRBV7-9,TRBJ1-4,CASSFSVNEKLFF
TRBV7-2,TRBJ1-2,CASSLDTGYYGYTF
TRBV30,TRBJ1-4,CAWSPGQEATNEKLFF
TRBV21-1,TRBJ2-5,CASSKSGGLVQETQYF
TRBV15,TRBJ1-2,CATSRDDRGLSGYTF